The source of this T cell receptor (beta chain) is a study of T cell responses to AZD1222 COVID-19 vaccine. Study-wide results and limits: Researchers took repertoire samples only after the peak T cell response had come.

This CDR3 is built from 16 residues. Germline V lookup: CDR1 SEHNR, CDR2 FQNEAQ (reference sequence). V trimming: 2 bases; J trimming: 7 bases; junction bases outside the gene matches: 9. Concerning this clone itself: Its target is unknown.

The repertoire was sequenced with immunoSEQ multiplex PCR; TCRdb's copy has only in-frame clones and lacks some. Of about 99,000 clones listed, 88% are singletons. V usage is TRBV7-9 and J usage is TRBJ1-5; 9 positions agree with TRBD1. This specimen consisted of peripheral blood, obtained on day 0 of AZD1222 vaccination. The source of this sequence is an adult in good health. CDR3 amino acids: CASSLHAGQGYQPQHF. The CDR3 nucleotides are TGTGCCAGCAGCTTACACGCGGGACAGGGTTACCAGCCCCAGCATTTT.